The rows below give T cell receptor beta chains drawn from one sample of a study of blood T cell repertoires in COVID-19. Repertoires were generated with immunoSEQ multiplex PCR, while TCRdb's copy carries only in-frame clones and drops some. The repertoire consists of 99,000 or so clones, with roughly 86% occurring once and the leading ten covering under 15%. Sample: peripheral blood. The receptor source for this set is a woman in her sixties in a cohort sampled during active or convalescent COVID-19. CDR3s include the opening cysteine and the closing phenylalanine or tryptophan. The order of the fields is V gene, D gene, clone size, J gene, CDR3 DNA, CDR3 protein. D genes are given only for firm matches. Not all rows give a size; the values are once, few, many and, for expanded clones, a class.

TRBV28	-	-	TRBJ1-1	TGTGCCAGCAGTTTTTGGGGGGGAAACACTGAAGCTTTCTTT	CASSFWGGNTEAFF
TRBV9	-	-	TRBJ1-2	TGTGCCAGCAGCGTGCAGGGGACGGGCTATGGCTACACCTTC	CASSVQGTGYGYTF
TRBV28	TRBD2	-	TRBJ2-5	TGTGCCAGCAGACCCGGACTAGCGGGACCTCAAGAGACCCAGTACTTC	CASRPGLAGPQETQYF
TRBV5-4	TRBD1	-	TRBJ2-2	TGTGCCAGCAGCACGGGACAGGGTCAGAACACCGGGGAGCTGTTTTTT	CASSTGQGQNTGELFF
TRBV19	-	-	TRBJ1-2	TGTGCCAGTAGTTCTCGACAGGCCGGCTACACCTTC	CASSSRQAGYTF
TRBV25-1	-	-	TRBJ2-1	TGTGCCAGCAGTCCACAGGTCGATGAGCAGTTCTTC	CASSPQVDEQFF
TRBV29-1	-	-	TRBJ2-7	TGCAGCGCTAAGGACACCCCCTACGAGCAGTACTTC	CSAKDTPYEQYF
TRBV3-1/TRBV3-2	-	-	TRBJ1-2	TGTGCCAGCAGCCCGGGGGGTTCACACTATGGCTACACCTTC	CASSPGGSHYGYTF
TRBV19	TRBD2	-	TRBJ2-2	TGTGCCAGTAGTGCACTACTTGGGACTAGCGGGAGGGAGCTGTTTTTT	CASSALLGTSGRELFF
TRBV11-3	TRBD2	-	TRBJ2-5	TGTGCCAGCAGCCAGACTAGCGGGATAGGAGAGACCCAGTACTTC	CASSQTSGIGETQYF
TRBV24-1	-	-	TRBJ1-2	TGTGCCACCAGTGATTTCGGCGGGTTTGGCTACACCTTC	CATSDFGGFGYTF
TRBV7-2	-	-	TRBJ1-4	TGTGCCAGCAGCCCCCCCCGGCCCGGAGCGGATGAAAAACTGTTTTTT	CASSPPRPGADEKLFF
TRBV5-1	TRBD2	-	TRBJ2-2	TGCGCCAGCAGCTTGTCAGCGGGAGGGCACACCGGGGAGCTGTTTTTT	CASSLSAGGHTGELFF
TRBV7-2	TRBD1	few	TRBJ1-2	TGTGCCAGCAGCTTGAGACCGGGACAGGGTGATGGCTACACCTTC	CASSLRPGQGDGYTF
TRBV9	-	-	TRBJ2-5	TGTGCCAGCAGCGTAGGCAGTAAGAAAGAGACCCAGTACTTC	CASSVGSKKETQYF
TRBV5-1	-	-	TRBJ2-1	TGCGCCAGCAGCTCTGCCCCAGGGGAGAGTAATGAGCAGTTCTTC	CASSSAPGESNEQFF
TRBV19	-	-	TRBJ2-4	TGTGCCAGTAGTATAGATAGAACAGAGGAGGCCATAGCCAAAAACATTCAGTACTTC	CASSIDRTEEAIAKNIQYF
TRBV5-1	TRBD2	-	TRBJ2-1	TGCGCCAGCAGCTTCCTTTCCGGACTAGCGGTCTTGAATGAGCAGTTCTTC	CASSFLSGLAVLNEQFF
TRBV5-1	TRBD1	-	TRBJ2-5	TGCGCCAGCAGCCCAGGGACAGTGCAAGAGACCCAGTACTTC	CASSPGTVQETQYF
TRBV4-1	-	once	TRBJ1-1	TGCGCCAGCAGCCAAGAGGCGGGCTTGGGCGCCGTTATGACTGAAGCTTTCTTT	CASSQEAGLGAVMTEAFF
TRBV5-4	TRBD1	once	TRBJ1-2	TGTGCCAGCAGCATAGACAGGGCAAGTGGCTACACCTTC	CASSIDRASGYTF
TRBV7-9	TRBD1	-	TRBJ1-4	TGTGCCAGCAGCTTCAGTCAGGGGGCAAGGGAAAAACTGTTTTTT	CASSFSQGAREKLFF
TRBV19	TRBD1	once	TRBJ1-5	TGTGCCAGTAGTACGAGGACAGGGGACGCGCCCCAGCATTTT	CASSTRTGDAPQHF
TRBV12-5	-	-	TRBJ2-3	TGTGCTAGTGGTTGGGGGCTCCCAGCGGATACGCAGTATTTT	CASGWGLPADTQYF
TRBV30	TRBD2	once	TRBJ2-1	TGTGCCTGGAGCTCTGGACTAGCGGGGAAGGGTGAGCAGTTCTTC	CAWSSGLAGKGEQFF
TRBV6-1	-	-	TRBJ1-2	TGTGCCAGCAGTGAAGAACTTTATGCTAACTATGGCTACACCTTC	CASSEELYANYGYTF
TRBV2	TRBD2	-	TRBJ2-3	TGTGCCAGCGGCGGGAGGGCCATCGATACGCAGTATTTT	CASGGRAIDTQYF
TRBV10-2	-	-	TRBJ1-6	TGCGCCAGCAGTGTTGAGCGGGGGGGAAATTCACCCCTCCACTTT	CASSVERGGNSPLHF
TRBV4-1	TRBD1	once	TRBJ2-7	TGCGCCAGCAGCCAGGCCTGGCGCGGGACAGGGAGCTACGAGCAGTACTTC	CASSQAWRGTGSYEQYF
TRBV2	-	-	TRBJ1-1	TGTGCCAGCAGTGAAGGTAGTTGGACAGTAAACACTGAAGCTTTCTTT	CASSEGSWTVNTEAFF
TRBV5-4	TRBD2	-	TRBJ2-1	TGTGCCAGCAGCTTGGGCCCAGCGGGAGAGTACAATGAGCAGTTCTTC	CASSLGPAGEYNEQFF
TRBV19	TRBD1	-	TRBJ1-5	TGTGCCAGTGGCGGGACAGGGAATCAGCCCCAGCATTTT	CASGGTGNQPQHF
TRBV30	-	few	TRBJ2-7	TGTGCCTGCCGATGGGGGGGCCGGTACGAGCAGTACTTC	CACRWGGRYEQYF
TRBV6-5	-	-	TRBJ1-2	TGTGCCAGCAGTTACTCGGACAGCGTCTATGGCTACACCTTC	CASSYSDSVYGYTF
TRBV19	-	-	TRBJ2-3	TGTGCCAGTACCGACCACGGGAGTACAGATACGCAGTATTTT	CASTDHGSTDTQYF
TRBV19	TRBD1	-	TRBJ1-1	TGTGCCAGTACCACGGACAGGGCTACTGAAGCTTTCTTT	CASTTDRATEAFF
TRBV6-2/TRBV6-3	-	-	TRBJ1-3	TGTGCCAGCAGTTACTCTTCCAGGGAATCTGGAAACACCATATATTTT	CASSYSSRESGNTIYF
TRBV19	-	-	TRBJ2-1	TGTGCCAGTAGTATAGTGGGACACCTTGAAGGGGATGAGCAGTTCTTC	CASSIVGHLEGDEQFF
TRBV5-1	TRBD2	once	TRBJ2-1	TGCGCCAGCAGCTTGGCCGGGGGGGAGTCGCGGAATGAGCAGTTCTTC	CASSLAGGESRNEQFF
TRBV11-1	-	-	TRBJ1-2	TGTGCCAGCAGCTTGAGGACAGACGGCTACACCTTC	CASSLRTDGYTF
TRBV3-1/TRBV3-2	TRBD2	-	TRBJ2-5	TGTGCCAGCAGCCAAGAGTTGGCGGGGGGGCGAGAGACCCAGTACTTC	CASSQELAGGRETQYF
TRBV2	-	-	TRBJ1-2	TGTGCCAGCAGTGAGGCGGGAATCTATGGCTACACCTTC	CASSEAGIYGYTF
TRBV27	-	once	TRBJ2-7	TGTGCCAGCAGTCCGAGGGTCAGGGCGGGATACGGCGAGCAGTACTTC	CASSPRVRAGYGEQYF
TRBV12-3/TRBV12-4	-	-	TRBJ1-1	TGTGCCAGCAGTCCAGGGATCCCCACTGAAGCTTTCTTT	CASSPGIPTEAFF
TRBV6-5	TRBD1	-	TRBJ1-6	TGTGCCAGCAGGGGGACAGGGGGATATGGACCCCTCCACTTT	CASRGTGGYGPLHF
TRBV29-1	-	-	TRBJ1-2	TGCAGCGTCACACAGGACGGCAGTGGCTACACCTTC	CSVTQDGSGYTF
TRBV5-6	-	-	TRBJ1-2	TGTGCCAGCAGCCCTACTTACAGGGCTAACTATGGCTACACCTTC	CASSPTYRANYGYTF
TRBV7-3	-	once	TRBJ2-2	TGTGCCAGCAGCTCCTGGACAGAAACGACCGGGGAGCTGTTTTTT	CASSSWTETTGELFF
TRBV30	-	once	TRBJ1-2	TGTGCCTCCTTCTCTCCCCAGGGAAACTATGGCTACACCTTC	CASFSPQGNYGYTF
TRBV5-4	-	-	TRBJ2-2	TGTGCCAGCAGCTTGATATCCGCCGGGGAGCTGTTTTTT	CASSLISAGELFF